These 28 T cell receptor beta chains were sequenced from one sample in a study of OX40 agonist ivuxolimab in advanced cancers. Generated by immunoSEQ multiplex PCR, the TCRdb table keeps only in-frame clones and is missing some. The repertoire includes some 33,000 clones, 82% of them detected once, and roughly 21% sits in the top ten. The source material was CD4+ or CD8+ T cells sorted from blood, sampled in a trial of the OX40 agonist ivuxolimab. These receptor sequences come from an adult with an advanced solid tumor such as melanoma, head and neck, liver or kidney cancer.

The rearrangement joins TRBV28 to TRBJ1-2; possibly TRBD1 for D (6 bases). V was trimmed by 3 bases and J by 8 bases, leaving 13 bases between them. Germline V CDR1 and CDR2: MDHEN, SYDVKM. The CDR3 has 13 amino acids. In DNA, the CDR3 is TGTGCCAGCAGTTTGGGGGGCATAGGGGGCTACACCTTC. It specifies CASSLGGIGGYTF.

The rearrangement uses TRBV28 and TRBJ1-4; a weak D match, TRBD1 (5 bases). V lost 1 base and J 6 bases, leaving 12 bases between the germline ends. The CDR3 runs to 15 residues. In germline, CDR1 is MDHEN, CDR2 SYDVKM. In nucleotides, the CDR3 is TGTGCCAGCAGTTTATTCCAGGGACGGCATGAAAAACTGTTTTTT. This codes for CASSLFQGRHEKLFF.

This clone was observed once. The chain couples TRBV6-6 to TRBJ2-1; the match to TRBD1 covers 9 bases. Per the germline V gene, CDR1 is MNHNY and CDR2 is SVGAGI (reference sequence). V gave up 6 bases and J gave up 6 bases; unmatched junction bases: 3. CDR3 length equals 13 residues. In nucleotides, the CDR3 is TGTGCCAGCAGCCGGGACAGGGCCAATGAGCAGTTCTTC. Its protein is CASSRDRANEQFF.

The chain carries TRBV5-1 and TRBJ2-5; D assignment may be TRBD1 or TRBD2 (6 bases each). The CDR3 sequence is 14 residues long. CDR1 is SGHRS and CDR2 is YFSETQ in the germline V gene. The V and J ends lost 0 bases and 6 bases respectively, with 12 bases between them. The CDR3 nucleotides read TGCGCCAGCAGCTTGGAAGGGGGGCCGAAGACCCAGTACTTC. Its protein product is CASSLEGGPKTQYF. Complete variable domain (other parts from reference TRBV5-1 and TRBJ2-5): KAGVTQTPRYLIKTRGQQVTLSCSPISGHRSVSWYQQTPGQGLQFLFEYFSETQRNKGNFPGRFSGRQFSNSRSEMNVSTLELGDSALYLCASSLEGGPKTQYFGPGTRLLVL.

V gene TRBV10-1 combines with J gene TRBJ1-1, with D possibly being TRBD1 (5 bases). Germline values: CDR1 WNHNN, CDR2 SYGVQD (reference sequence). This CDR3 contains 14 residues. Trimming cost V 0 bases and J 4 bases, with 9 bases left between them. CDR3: CASSESWGSTEAFF. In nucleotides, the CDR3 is TGCGCCAGCAGTGAGTCGTGGGGGAGCACTGAAGCTTTCTTT.

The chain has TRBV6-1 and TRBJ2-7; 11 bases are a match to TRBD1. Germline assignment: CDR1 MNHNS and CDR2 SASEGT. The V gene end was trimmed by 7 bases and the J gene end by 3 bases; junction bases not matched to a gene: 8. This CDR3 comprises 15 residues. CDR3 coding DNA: TGTGCCAGCACCAATCCGGGACAGGGGGACTACGAGCAGTACTTC. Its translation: CASTNPGQGDYEQYF.

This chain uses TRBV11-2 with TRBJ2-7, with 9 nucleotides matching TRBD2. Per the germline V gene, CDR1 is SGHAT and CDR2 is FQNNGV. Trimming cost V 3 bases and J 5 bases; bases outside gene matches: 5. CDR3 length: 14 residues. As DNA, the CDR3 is TGTGCCAGCAGCTTTAGCGGGGGAGGGAACGAGCAGTACTTC. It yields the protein CASSFSGGGNEQYF.

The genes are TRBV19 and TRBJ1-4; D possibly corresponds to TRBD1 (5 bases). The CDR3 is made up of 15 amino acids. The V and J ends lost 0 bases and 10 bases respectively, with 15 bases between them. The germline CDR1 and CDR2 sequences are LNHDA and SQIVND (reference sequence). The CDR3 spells CASSIEGRRTGKLFF. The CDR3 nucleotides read TGTGCCAGTAGTATAGAGGGACGTCGAACCGGAAAACTGTTTTTT.

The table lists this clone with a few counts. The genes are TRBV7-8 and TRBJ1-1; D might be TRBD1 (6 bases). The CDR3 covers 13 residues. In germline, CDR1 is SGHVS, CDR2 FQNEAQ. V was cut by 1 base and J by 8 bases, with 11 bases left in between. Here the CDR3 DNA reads TGTGCCAGCAGCTTAGGAGGGACACAAGAAGCTTTCTTT. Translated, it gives CASSLGGTQEAFF.

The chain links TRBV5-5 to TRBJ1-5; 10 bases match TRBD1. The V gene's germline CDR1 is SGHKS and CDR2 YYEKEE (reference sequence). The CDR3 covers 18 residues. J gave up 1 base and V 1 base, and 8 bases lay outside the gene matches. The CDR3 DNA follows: TGTGCCAGCAGCTTGTTTTTGTCGGGACAGGGGAGCAATCAGCCCCAGCATTTT. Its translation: CASSLFLSGQGSNQPQHF.

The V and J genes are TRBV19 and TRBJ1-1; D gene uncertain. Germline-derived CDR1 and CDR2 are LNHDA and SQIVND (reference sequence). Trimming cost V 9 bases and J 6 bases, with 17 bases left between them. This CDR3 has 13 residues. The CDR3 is CASLPPGAAEAFF. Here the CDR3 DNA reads TGTGCCAGCCTCCCCCCCGGAGCCGCTGAAGCTTTCTTT.

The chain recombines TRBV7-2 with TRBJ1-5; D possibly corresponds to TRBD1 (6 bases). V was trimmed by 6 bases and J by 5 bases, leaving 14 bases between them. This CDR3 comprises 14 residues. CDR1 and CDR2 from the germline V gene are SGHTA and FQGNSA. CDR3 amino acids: CASRQGGGDQPQHF. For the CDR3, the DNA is TGTGCCAGCAGACAGGGAGGGGGTGATCAGCCCCAGCATTTT.

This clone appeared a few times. This chain's CDR3 is CASKTDTQYF. The CDR3 DNA sequence: TGTGCCAGCAAAACAGATACGCAGTATTTT. This chain uses TRBV6-6 with TRBJ2-3; D is unclear. V shed 7 bases and J shed 3 bases, with 2 bases lying between them. The CDR3 consists of 10 residues. In germline, CDR1 is MNHNY, CDR2 SVGAGI (reference sequence).

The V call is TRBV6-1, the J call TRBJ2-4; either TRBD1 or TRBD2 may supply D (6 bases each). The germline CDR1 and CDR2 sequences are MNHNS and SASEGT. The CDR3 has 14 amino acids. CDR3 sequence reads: CASKAGQAKNIQYF. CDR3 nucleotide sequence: TGTGCTTCCAAGGCGGGACAAGCCAAAAACATTCAGTACTTC.

The CDR3 sequence: CASRRQTTGEQYF. The CDR3 nucleotides are TGTGCCAGCAGACGCCAGACTACAGGCGAGCAGTACTTC. This chain connects TRBV6-6 to TRBJ2-7; possibly TRBD1 or TRBD2 for D (5 bases each). Germline CDR1 is MNHNY and CDR2 is SVGAGI (reference sequence). This CDR3 has 13 residues. V lost 6 bases and J lost 6, with 15 bases in between.

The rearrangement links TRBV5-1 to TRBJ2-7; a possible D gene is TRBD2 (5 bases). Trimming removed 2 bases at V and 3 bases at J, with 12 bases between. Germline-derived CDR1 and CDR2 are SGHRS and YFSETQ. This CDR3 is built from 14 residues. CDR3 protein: CASSFEGMVYEQYF. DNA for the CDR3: TGCGCCAGCAGCTTCGAGGGTATGGTCTACGAGCAGTACTTC.

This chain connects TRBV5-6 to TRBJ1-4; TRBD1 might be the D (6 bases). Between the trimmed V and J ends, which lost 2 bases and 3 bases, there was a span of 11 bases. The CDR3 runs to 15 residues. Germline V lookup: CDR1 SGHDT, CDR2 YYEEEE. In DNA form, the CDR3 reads TGTGCCAGCAGCTTCCAGGGGTCATCTAATGAAAAACTGTTTTTT. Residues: CASSFQGSSNEKLFF.

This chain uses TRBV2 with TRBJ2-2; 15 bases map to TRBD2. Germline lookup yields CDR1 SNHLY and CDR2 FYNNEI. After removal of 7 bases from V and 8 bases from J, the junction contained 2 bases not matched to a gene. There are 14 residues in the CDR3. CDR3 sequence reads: CASMGLAGGGELFF. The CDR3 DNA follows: TGTGCCAGCATGGGACTAGCGGGGGGTGGGGAGCTGTTTTTT.

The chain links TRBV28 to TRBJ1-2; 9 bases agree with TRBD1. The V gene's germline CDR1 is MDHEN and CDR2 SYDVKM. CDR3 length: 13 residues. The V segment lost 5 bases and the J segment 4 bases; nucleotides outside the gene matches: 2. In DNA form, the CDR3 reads TGTGCCAGCAGTGGGGGACAGGGCTATGGCTACACCTTC. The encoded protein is CASSGGQGYGYTF.

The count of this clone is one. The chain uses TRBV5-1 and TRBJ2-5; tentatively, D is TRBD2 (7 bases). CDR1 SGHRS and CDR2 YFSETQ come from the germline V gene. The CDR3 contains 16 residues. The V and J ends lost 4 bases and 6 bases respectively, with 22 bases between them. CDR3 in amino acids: CASSPPVGGGAKTQYF. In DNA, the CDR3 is TGCGCCAGCAGCCCACCGGTTGGGGGGGGCGCGAAGACCCAGTACTTC.

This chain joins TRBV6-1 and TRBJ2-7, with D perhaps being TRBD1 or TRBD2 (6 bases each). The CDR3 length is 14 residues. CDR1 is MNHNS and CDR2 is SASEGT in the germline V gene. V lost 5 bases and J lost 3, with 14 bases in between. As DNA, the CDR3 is TGTGCCAGCAGTTGGGGGGCGAGGGGCTACGAGCAGTACTTC. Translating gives CASSWGARGYEQYF.

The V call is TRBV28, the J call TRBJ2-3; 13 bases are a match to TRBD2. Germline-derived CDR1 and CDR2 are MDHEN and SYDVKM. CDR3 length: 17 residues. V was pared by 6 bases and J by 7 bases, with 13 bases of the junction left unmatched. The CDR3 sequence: CASSLSPGTSGVYTQYF. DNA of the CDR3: TGTGCCAGCAGCCTTTCGCCGGGGACTAGCGGGGTTTATACGCAGTATTTT.

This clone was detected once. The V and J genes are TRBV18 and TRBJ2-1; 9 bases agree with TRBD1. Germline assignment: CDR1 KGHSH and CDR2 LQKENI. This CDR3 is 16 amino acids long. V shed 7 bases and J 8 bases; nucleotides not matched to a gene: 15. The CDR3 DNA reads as TGTGCCAGCTATCATTTAGGGGACAGGGAAGACCATGAGCAGTTCTTC. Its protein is CASYHLGDREDHEQFF.

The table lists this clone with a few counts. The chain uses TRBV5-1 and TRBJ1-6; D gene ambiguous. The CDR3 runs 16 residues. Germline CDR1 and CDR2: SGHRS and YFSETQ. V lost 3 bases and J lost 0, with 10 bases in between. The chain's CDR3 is CASSSDGSSYNSPLHF. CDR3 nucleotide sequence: TGCGCCAGCAGCTCGGACGGGAGCTCCTATAATTCACCCCTCCACTTT.

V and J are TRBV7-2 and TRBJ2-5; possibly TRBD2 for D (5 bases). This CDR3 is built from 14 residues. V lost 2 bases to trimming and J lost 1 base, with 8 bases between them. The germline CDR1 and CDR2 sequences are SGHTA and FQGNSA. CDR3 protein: CASSLSRVQETQYF. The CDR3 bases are TGTGCCAGCAGCTTATCGAGGGTCCAAGAGACCCAGTACTTC.

In DNA form, the CDR3 reads TGTGCCAGCAGCGTAGCCTCTTACAGGCTAGGTAGGGAAATCTACACCTTC. It translates to CASSVASYRLGREIYTF. The chain links TRBV9 to TRBJ1-2; D might be TRBD1 (5 bases). The CDR3 length is 17 residues. Germline CDR1 and CDR2: SGDLS and YYNGEE. Trimming cost V 0 bases and J 10 bases, with 25 bases left between them.

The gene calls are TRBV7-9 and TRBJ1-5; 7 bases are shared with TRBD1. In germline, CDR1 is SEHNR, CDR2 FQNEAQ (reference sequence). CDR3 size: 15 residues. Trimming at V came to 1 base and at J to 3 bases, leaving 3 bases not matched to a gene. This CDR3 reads CASSLGDSPNQPQHF. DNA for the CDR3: TGTGCCAGCAGCTTAGGGGACAGCCCCAATCAGCCCCAGCATTTT.

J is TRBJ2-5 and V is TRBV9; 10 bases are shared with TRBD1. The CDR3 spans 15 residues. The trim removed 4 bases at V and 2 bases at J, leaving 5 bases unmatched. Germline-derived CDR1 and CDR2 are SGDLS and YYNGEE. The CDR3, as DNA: TGTGCCAGCAGCCCCGGGACAGGGGTTCAAGAGACCCAGTACTTC. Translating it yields CASSPGTGVQETQYF.